A single sample is the source of the 10 T cell receptor beta chains below, sequenced in a study of technical replicates of blood from a handful of donors. This table comes from immunoSEQ multiplex PCR, and its TCRdb copy is limited to in-frame clones, with some not included. The table has 75,000 to 100,000 clones, approximately 96% seen once. The sequencing input was T cells isolated from PBMCs. The source of these receptors is a human donor in good health.

V is TRBV5-4 and J is TRBJ1-4; 7 nucleotides match TRBD1. V lost 4 bases to trimming and J lost 3 bases; unmatched junction nucleotides: 3. Germline CDR1 reads SGHNT; CDR2 reads YYREEE (reference sequence). CDR3 length: 14 residues. The CDR3 DNA reads as TGTGCCAGCAGCAGAGGGGGCGCTAATGAAAAACTGTTTTTT. It translates to CASSRGGANEKLFF.

This clone appeared a few times. The chain employs TRBV10-3 and TRBJ2-6; 7 nucleotides agree with TRBD1. The CDR3 length is 15 residues. The ends lost 2 bases at V and 2 bases at J; junction bases unmatched: 0. The germline V gene has CDR1 ENHRY and CDR2 SYGVKD. Here the CDR3 DNA reads TGTGCCATCAGTGAGCAGGGGGCTGGGGCCAACGTCCTGACTTTC. Amino acids: CAISEQGAGANVLTF.

The rearrangement joins TRBV4-1 to TRBJ1-1; possible D gene TRBD1, 6 bases. Germline V gene data show CDR1 as MGHRA and CDR2 as YSYEKL. The CDR3 contains 17 residues. Between the trimmed V and J ends, which lost 5 bases and 1 base, there was a span of 20 bases. The CDR3 spells CASSSQPFLTGNTEAFF. The DNA of the CDR3 is TGCGCCAGCAGCTCCCAACCATTCCTGACAGGGAACACTGAAGCTTTCTTT.

The V call is TRBV7-2, the J call TRBJ2-7; perhaps TRBD2 as D (6 bases). Germline V gene data show CDR1 as SGHTA and CDR2 as FQGNSA. CDR3 length: 18 amino acids. Trimming left V 4 bases short and J 4 bases short, with 26 bases between. CDR3 loop: CASSSRGVGGKTHYEQYF. CDR3 nucleotide sequence: TGTGCCAGCAGCTCCAGAGGGGTGGGCGGGAAGACCCATTACGAGCAGTACTTC. The whole variable domain, remainder taken from reference TRBV7-2 and TRBJ2-7, is GAGVSQSPSNKVTEKGKDVELRCDPISGHTALYWYRQSLGQGLEFLIYFQGNSAPDKSGLPSDRFSAERTGGSVSTLTIQRTQQEDSAVYLCASSSRGVGGKTHYEQYFGPGTRLTVT.

The chain uses TRBV5-1 and TRBJ2-1; 8 nucleotides match TRBD2. The CDR3 runs to 15 residues. The V and J ends lost 0 bases and 8 bases, in that order; junction bases with no gene match: 7. The germline V gene encodes CDR1 SGHRS and CDR2 YFSETQ. The CDR3 sequence: CASSLAGGPIDEQFF. For the CDR3, the DNA is TGCGCCAGCAGCTTGGCGGGAGGGCCTATTGATGAGCAGTTCTTC.

This clone appeared a single time. V and J are TRBV5-6 and TRBJ2-2; D is unclear. CDR3 size: 16 residues. In germline, CDR1 is SGHDT, CDR2 YYEEEE. V lost 0 bases, J lost 3 bases, and 12 bases lay in between. This CDR3 is CASSLEVARYTGELFF. The CDR3 bases are TGTGCCAGCAGCTTGGAGGTGGCGCGGTACACCGGGGAGCTGTTTTTT.

V and J are TRBV4-2 and TRBJ2-1; D unclear. V was cut by 1 base and J by 7 bases, with 17 bases left in between. Germline V gives CDR1 LGHNA, CDR2 YNFKEQ. The CDR3 consists of 16 residues. The CDR3 is CASSQVSPSVPNEQFF. Here the CDR3 DNA reads TGTGCCAGCAGCCAAGTTTCGCCAAGCGTTCCAAATGAGCAGTTCTTC.

The chain has TRBV2 and TRBJ2-7; TRBD2 matches 7 bases. After removal of 5 bases from V and 6 bases from J, the junction contained 4 bases not matched to a gene. CDR3 length: 12 amino acids. Looked up from germline, CDR1 is SNHLY and CDR2 is FYNNEI. CDR3: CASSTTSVEQYF. In DNA form, the CDR3 reads TGTGCCAGCAGTACTACTAGCGTCGAGCAGTACTTC. The complete variable domain, with remaining parts taken from reference TRBV2 and TRBJ2-7, reads EPEVTQTPSHQVTQMGQEVILRCVPISNHLYFYWYRQILGQKVEFLVSFYNNEISEKSEIFDDQFSVERPDGSNFTLKIRSTKLEDSAMYFCASSTTSVEQYFGPGTRLTVT.

The chain carries TRBV27 and TRBJ1-6; TRBD1 aligns across 9 bases. Germline assignment: CDR1 MNHEY and CDR2 SMNVEV (reference sequence). With V trimmed by 5 bases and J by 10 bases, 12 bases remained unmatched. This CDR3 has 16 amino acids. In DNA form, the CDR3 reads TGTGCCAGCAGTCCGTCCCGGGACAGGGTGCGGTCACCCCTCCACTTT. Amino acids: CASSPSRDRVRSPLHF.

V and J are TRBV4-1 and TRBJ2-7; the D gene is possibly TRBD1 (6 bases). With 3 bases removed from V and 0 bases from J, the gap between germline ends came to 12 bases. Germline V gene lookup returns CDR1 MGHRA and CDR2 YSYEKL. The CDR3 has 15 amino acids. The CDR3 DNA is TGCGCCAGCAGCCAGTTACAGGGCAGCTCCTACGAGCAGTACTTC. Its translation: CASSQLQGSSYEQYF.